One sample yielded the 31 T cell receptor beta chains listed below, sequenced in a study of blood T cell repertoires in COVID-19. The table came from immunoSEQ multiplex PCR; TCRdb's copy has only in-frame clones and leaves some out. The sample carries roughly 60,000 clones, about nine tenths recorded once. Sequencing used peripheral blood. The receptors here all came from a human donor with acute or convalescent COVID-19. The donor label of this sample is uncertain.

CDR3 in amino acids: CAITVSGLTDTQYF. DNA of the CDR3: TGTGCCATCACCGTGAGCGGTCTCACAGATACGCAGTATTTT. The genes are TRBV10-3 and TRBJ2-3, with D possibly TRBD2 on 5 matching bases. V was shortened by 7 bases and J by 2 bases, with 13 bases between the two germline ends. Germline CDR1 and CDR2: ENHRY and SYGVKD. The CDR3 covers 14 residues.

The chain combines TRBV24-1 with TRBJ1-5; 8 bases fit TRBD1. V shed 5 bases and J 2 bases; nucleotides not matched to a gene: 7. From germline, CDR1 is KGHDR and CDR2 SFDVKD. This CDR3 contains 16 residues. CDR3 in amino acids: CATSVRTGMGNQPQHF. Here the CDR3 DNA reads TGTGCCACCAGTGTAAGGACAGGGATGGGCAATCAGCCCCAGCATTTT.

This rearrangement joins TRBV28 to TRBJ2-5; perhaps TRBD1 as D (5 bases). The V end lost 3 bases, the J end lost 6 bases, and 11 bases lay between the germline ends. This CDR3 has 13 residues. Germline CDR1 is MDHEN and CDR2 is SYDVKM. The CDR3 is CASSLARVQTQYF. CDR3 DNA: TGTGCCAGCAGTTTGGCCAGGGTCCAGACCCAGTACTTC.

V is TRBV25-1 and J is TRBJ2-6; 7 nucleotides align to TRBD1. V was clipped by 4 bases and J by 0 bases; unmatched bases: 9. The CDR3 contains 18 residues. Germline V CDR1 and CDR2: MGHDK, SYGVNS. The CDR3 bases are TGTGCCAGCAGTGCCCGGACAGGCCTTGACTCTGGGGCCAACGTCCTGACTTTC. Protein sequence: CASSARTGLDSGANVLTF. Looking up the rest from reference TRBV25-1 and TRBJ2-6 gives the full variable domain: EADIYQTPRYLVIGTGKKITLECSQTMGHDKMYWYQQDPGMELHLIHYSYGVNSTEKGDLSSESTVSRIRTEHFPLTLESARPSHTSQYLCASSARTGLDSGANVLTFGAGSRLTVL.

The V and J genes are TRBV27 and TRBJ2-2, with 10 bases fitting TRBD2. Germline CDR1 MNHEY, CDR2 SMNVEV (reference sequence). Unmatched junction bases numbered 14, after V lost 6 bases and J lost 7 bases. The CDR3 has 17 amino acids. CDR3 residues: CASSSTIVAGGIGELFF. The CDR3 coding sequence is TGTGCCAGCAGCAGCACGATAGTAGCGGGAGGCATCGGGGAGCTGTTTTTT.

This sequence joins TRBV2 and TRBJ2-2, with 9 bases lining up with TRBD2. Trimming took 8 bases from V and 5 from J; bases not matched to a gene: 9. CDR3 length equals 15 residues. The germline V gene encodes CDR1 SNHLY and CDR2 FYNNEI. The CDR3 DNA is TGTGCCAGCCTCGGGCTAGCGGGACGGACCGGGGAGCTGTTTTTT. Translated, it gives CASLGLAGRTGELFF.

The chain's CDR3 is CASSIVQGRSPLHF. The CDR3 nucleotides read TGTGCCAGTAGTATTGTACAGGGTAGATCACCCCTCCACTTT. J is TRBJ1-6 and V is TRBV19; a weak D match, TRBD1 (6 bases). The V gene lost 3 bases and the J gene lost 10 bases, with 13 bases spanning the gap. The CDR3 has 14 amino acids. Looked up from germline, CDR1 is LNHDA and CDR2 is SQIVND (reference sequence).

The J gene is TRBJ2-3, the V gene TRBV2; 10 positions match TRBD2. Unmatched junction bases numbered 3, after V lost 4 bases and J lost 14 bases. The CDR3 runs 11 residues. Germline V CDR1 and CDR2: SNHLY, FYNNEI. This CDR3 is CASSVLAGVYF. CDR3 in DNA: TGTGCCAGCAGTGTCCTAGCGGGGGTGTATTTT.

In its sample, this clone was seen once. J is TRBJ2-7 and V is TRBV30; TRBD2 aligns across 9 bases. The V gene's germline CDR1 is GTSNPN and CDR2 SVGIG (reference sequence). The junction had 5 bases not matched to a gene; V was cut back by 8 bases and J by 6 bases. This CDR3 has 11 residues. In DNA form, the CDR3 reads TGTGCCGGGGGCGGGAGGGCCGAGCAGTACGTC. Translating it yields CAGGGRAEQYV.

V gene TRBV7-2 combines with J gene TRBJ1-1; tentatively, D is TRBD1 (6 bases). CDR1 and CDR2 from the germline V gene are SGHTA and FQGNSA. V was cut by 4 bases and J by 1 base, with 10 bases left in between. This CDR3 is 14 amino acids long. The CDR3 here is CASSSDRWNTEAFF. CDR3 DNA sequence: TGTGCCAGCAGCTCAGACAGGTGGAACACTGAAGCTTTCTTT.

The rearrangement joins TRBV7-7 to TRBJ2-1, with 12 nucleotides matching TRBD2. J was trimmed by 8 bases and V by 4 bases; bases with no gene match: 9. This CDR3 has 16 amino acids. The germline CDR1 and CDR2 sequences are SSHAT and FNYEAQ (reference sequence). The CDR3 reads CASSSLAGGLSDEQFF. DNA of the CDR3: TGTGCCAGCAGCTCCCTAGCGGGGGGGCTTTCGGATGAGCAGTTCTTC.

The V and J genes are TRBV27 and TRBJ1-5; D gene ambiguous. CDR1 and CDR2 (germline): MNHEY, SMNVEV (reference sequence). Trimming took off 2 bases at V and 6 bases at J, with 11 bases between the two ends. The CDR3 sequence is 14 residues long. The CDR3 sequence: CASSLSSGFQPQHF. For the CDR3, the DNA is TGTGCCAGCAGTTTAAGTTCGGGGTTTCAGCCCCAGCATTTT.

This chain joins TRBV3-1 (or the pseudogene TRBV3-2) and TRBJ1-5; 8 bases match TRBD1. The length of the CDR3 is 18 residues. Per the germline V gene, CDR1 is LGHDT and CDR2 is YNNKEL (reference sequence). Trimming took 4 bases from V and 1 from J; bases not matched to a gene: 12. CDR3 residues: CASSPGTGNPRSNQPQHF. CDR3 sequence (DNA): TGTGCCAGCAGCCCCGGGACAGGAAATCCGAGGAGCAATCAGCCCCAGCATTTT.

This chain uses TRBV2 with TRBJ1-2, with D possibly matching TRBD1 (5 bases). This CDR3 contains 14 residues. CDR1 is SNHLY, CDR2 FYNNEI, per germline. V was shortened by 0 bases and J by 7 bases, with 12 bases between the two germline ends. This chain's CDR3 is CASSEALRVAGYTF. The CDR3 nucleotides are TGTGCCAGCAGTGAAGCGCTCAGGGTGGCTGGCTACACCTTC.

The chain links TRBV11-3 to TRBJ2-2; D is possibly TRBD2 (5 bases). This CDR3 region has 13 residues. With 1 base removed from V and 5 bases from J, the gap between germline ends came to 5 bases. In germline, CDR1 is SGHNT, CDR2 YENEEA. Here the CDR3 reads CASSLGRTGELFF. The CDR3, as DNA: TGTGCCAGCAGCTTAGGGAGGACCGGGGAGCTGTTTTTT.

The J gene is TRBJ1-6, the V gene TRBV28; 8 bases are a match to TRBD1. The V gene end was trimmed by 7 bases and the J gene end by 0 bases; junction bases not matched to a gene: 2. The CDR3 consists of 15 residues. Germline V gene lookup returns CDR1 MDHEN and CDR2 SYDVKM. The CDR3 loop reads CASTTGGSYNSPLHF. The CDR3 DNA is TGTGCCAGCACCACAGGGGGCTCCTATAATTCACCCCTCCACTTT.

The chain couples TRBV10-3 to TRBJ2-5, with 7 bases that match TRBD2. V was pared by 0 bases and J by 1 base, with 2 bases of the junction left unmatched. The CDR3 is 15 amino acids. CDR1 is ENHRY, CDR2 SYGVKD, per germline. In DNA form, the CDR3 reads TGTGCCATCAGTGAGTCGGGAGGGAGCCAAGAGACCCAGTACTTC. Translating it yields CAISESGGSQETQYF.

The chain recombines TRBV6-2 or TRBV6-3 with TRBJ2-5, with 11 bases aligning to TRBD2. The CDR3 extends over 15 amino acids. J was trimmed by 7 bases and V by 4 bases; bases with no gene match: 8. Germline V gene data show CDR1 as MNHEY and CDR2 as SVGEGT. In DNA form, the CDR3 reads TGTGCCAGCAGTTTGTTCACTAGCGGGGGAGGGACCCAGTACTTC. Translating it yields CASSLFTSGGGTQYF.

This chain uses TRBV3-1 (or the pseudogene TRBV3-2) with TRBJ2-2; TRBD2 is a possible D gene (7 bases). V gave up 3 bases and J gave up 0 bases, with 17 bases separating them. The CDR3 has 18 residues. In germline, CDR1 is LGHDT, CDR2 YNNKEL (reference sequence). In DNA, the CDR3 is TGTGCCAGCAGCCACCCAGGGGCGGGGGTCGCGAACACCGGGGAGCTGTTTTTT. It specifies CASSHPGAGVANTGELFF.

CDR3 in amino acids: CASSTQGGGNTIYF. The CDR3 bases are TGCGCCAGCAGCACACAGGGTGGTGGAAACACCATATATTTT. The chain has TRBV10-2 and TRBJ1-3; D may be TRBD1 (6 bases). This CDR3 contains 14 residues. V was clipped by 6 bases and J by 3 bases, with 12 bases between them. From germline, CDR1 is WSHSY and CDR2 SAAADI.

This chain connects TRBV23-1 to TRBJ1-6; the D is unclear. TRBV23-1 is given ORF status, its function remaining uncertain. The CDR3 sequence is 17 residues long. Deletions cut 2 bases from V and 6 bases from J, with 17 bases between. The CDR3 reads CASSQKRRIALNSPLHF. The CDR3 bases are TGCGCCAGCAGTCAAAAACGCAGAATTGCCCTTAATTCACCCCTCCACTTT.

The chain links TRBV28 to TRBJ2-1, with 7 bases that match TRBD1. The CDR3 runs to 13 residues. Looked up from germline, CDR1 is MDHEN and CDR2 is SYDVKM. This CDR3 reads CATRGTDYNEQFF. The CDR3 DNA follows: TGTGCGACGAGGGGGACAGATTACAATGAGCAGTTCTTC.

The V gene is TRBV10-1, the J gene TRBJ2-1; D might be TRBD2 (5 bases). The CDR3 spans 16 residues. Germline lookup yields CDR1 WNHNN and CDR2 SYGVQD (reference sequence). With 8 bases removed from V and 1 base from J, the gap between germline ends came to 18 bases. This chain's CDR3 is CASVDGGNGSYNEQFF. The CDR3 coding sequence is TGCGCCAGCGTTGATGGAGGAAATGGGTCCTACAATGAGCAGTTCTTC.

The table lists this clone with a count of one. The chain employs TRBV2 and TRBJ2-7, with 14 nucleotides matching TRBD2. The germline CDR1 and CDR2 sequences are SNHLY and FYNNEI. V lost 8 bases to trimming and J lost 4 bases; unmatched junction nucleotides: 4. CDR3 length: 14 residues. The CDR3 sequence: CASGRLAGGYEQYF. Written as DNA, the CDR3 is TGTGCCAGCGGCCGACTAGCGGGAGGGTACGAGCAGTACTTC.

The chain carries TRBV6-5 and TRBJ2-7; perhaps TRBD2 as D (5 bases). Germline CDR1 is MNHEY and CDR2 is SVGAGI. Deletions cut 3 bases from V and 2 bases from J, with 14 bases between. The CDR3 contains 15 residues. The CDR3 DNA follows: TGTGCCAGCAGTTATCGGGAAGGGTCCACCTACGAGCAGTACTTC. It specifies CASSYREGSTYEQYF.

The CDR3 DNA is TGTGCCAGCAGCCAAGCCCGGGGGGGCGCAGGCTATGGCTACACCTTC. Its translation is CASSQARGGAGYGYTF. This chain uses TRBV3-1 (or the pseudogene TRBV3-2) with TRBJ1-2; D might be TRBD1 (6 bases). The CDR3 has 16 residues. Germline V gene data show CDR1 as LGHDT and CDR2 as YNNKEL (reference sequence). The V gene lost 1 base and the J gene lost 4 bases, with 16 bases spanning the gap.

The V call is TRBV7-2, the J call TRBJ2-7; 7 bases fit TRBD1. J was trimmed by 5 bases and V by 5 bases; bases with no gene match: 9. There are 14 residues in the CDR3. Germline V gene data show CDR1 as SGHTA and CDR2 as FQGNSA. The CDR3 DNA is TGTGCCAGCAGCCCACAGCTGACAGGGAACGAGCAGTACTTC. Amino acids: CASSPQLTGNEQYF.

The chain combines TRBV9 with TRBJ2-1; TRBD2 matches 11 bases. The CDR3 totals 18 residues. The ends lost 3 bases at V and 4 bases at J; junction bases unmatched: 12. Germline V CDR1 and CDR2: SGDLS, YYNGEE. CDR3 amino acids: CASSGSVDSGRVYNEQFF. In DNA form, the CDR3 reads TGTGCCAGCAGCGGGAGCGTGGATAGCGGGAGGGTTTACAATGAGCAGTTCTTC.

The chain recombines TRBV12-3 or TRBV12-4 with TRBJ1-6; D is possibly TRBD1 (6 bases). The CDR3 sequence is 13 residues long. The V gene lost 8 bases and the J gene lost 9 bases, with 14 bases spanning the gap. CDR3 DNA: TGTGCCAGCGTAGGGGGATGGAGTTCACCCCTCCACTTT. Residues: CASVGGWSSPLHF.

The gene calls are TRBV7-8 and TRBJ1-3; D possibly corresponds to TRBD1 (6 bases). CDR3 length: 14 residues. Trimming pared 7 bases from V and 4 bases from J, leaving 14 bases between. From germline, CDR1 is SGHVS and CDR2 FQNEAQ. The CDR3 is CASNGGGLGNTIYF. The CDR3 DNA sequence: TGTGCCAGCAATGGCGGGGGGCTCGGAAACACCATATATTTT.

This chain connects TRBV5-4 to TRBJ2-3, with 10 bases matching TRBD2. With V trimmed by 4 bases and J by 4 bases, 6 bases remained unmatched. CDR1 is SGHNT, CDR2 YYREEE, per germline (reference sequence). This CDR3 comprises 15 residues. CDR3 region: CASSASGRAADTQYF. The CDR3 region has the DNA TGTGCCAGCAGCGCCAGCGGGAGGGCCGCAGATACGCAGTATTTT. Variable domain in full (rest from reference TRBV5-4 and TRBJ2-3): ETGVTQSPTHLIKTRGQQVTLRCSSQSGHNTVSWYQQALGQGPQFIFQYYREEENGRGNFPPRFSGLQFPNYSSELNVNALELDDSALYLCASSASGRAADTQYFGPGTRLTVL.